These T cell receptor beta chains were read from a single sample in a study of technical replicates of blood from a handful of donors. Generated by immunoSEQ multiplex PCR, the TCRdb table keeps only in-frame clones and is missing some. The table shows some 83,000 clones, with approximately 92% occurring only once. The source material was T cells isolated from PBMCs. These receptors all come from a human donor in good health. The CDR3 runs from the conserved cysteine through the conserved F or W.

cdr3_aa: CASSSSGQPATNEKLFF
v_call: TRBV28
j_call: TRBJ1-4

cdr3_aa: CASSPDSSNYGYTF
v_call: TRBV18
j_call: TRBJ1-2

cdr3_aa: CASSFLGRGELFF
v_call: TRBV28
j_call: TRBJ2-2

cdr3_aa: CASSQGGVGGEKLFF
v_call: TRBV6-5
j_call: TRBJ1-4

cdr3_aa: CASSPDWNTEAFF
v_call: TRBV5-6
j_call: TRBJ1-1

cdr3_aa: CASSLTGTGAFSSYNEQFF
v_call: TRBV5-4
j_call: TRBJ2-1

cdr3_aa: CASSYDPQVGYEQYF
v_call: TRBV6-6
j_call: TRBJ2-7

cdr3_aa: CASSQAWREAYNEQFF
v_call: TRBV4-1
j_call: TRBJ2-1

cdr3_aa: CAISGLGQSSYEQYF
v_call: TRBV10-3
j_call: TRBJ2-7

cdr3_aa: CASSSGLQVNEQFF
v_call: TRBV7-2
j_call: TRBJ2-1

cdr3_aa: CASSVESETVYGYTF
v_call: TRBV9
j_call: TRBJ1-2

cdr3_aa: CALRDSTSGANVLTF
v_call: TRBV5-8
j_call: TRBJ2-6

cdr3_aa: CASSPGLTNEKLFF
v_call: TRBV5-1
j_call: TRBJ1-4

cdr3_aa: CASSLEGGETYEQYF
v_call: TRBV5-5
j_call: TRBJ2-7

cdr3_aa: CASTPPDRWDQPQHF
v_call: TRBV19
j_call: TRBJ1-5

cdr3_aa: CASSLSLVAGTYNEQFF
v_call: TRBV5-1
j_call: TRBJ2-1

cdr3_aa: CASSNGGTGIYSNQPQHF
v_call: TRBV28
j_call: TRBJ1-5

cdr3_aa: CASGPGLAALIAYNEQFF
v_call: TRBV4-1
j_call: TRBJ2-1

cdr3_aa: CASSLAGSSGNTIYF
v_call: TRBV5-1
j_call: TRBJ1-3

cdr3_aa: CSVENRGGYTF
v_call: TRBV29-1
j_call: TRBJ1-2

cdr3_aa: CASSESAGTQPQHF
v_call: TRBV10-2
j_call: TRBJ1-5

cdr3_aa: CASRLAGGNEQYF
v_call: TRBV11-1
j_call: TRBJ2-7

cdr3_aa: CASSTSGNTGELFF
v_call: TRBV19
j_call: TRBJ2-2

cdr3_aa: CASSSTTGAGQFF
v_call: TRBV9
j_call: TRBJ2-1

cdr3_aa: CAWSARQGGTYEQYF
v_call: TRBV30
j_call: TRBJ2-7

cdr3_aa: CATSSGGRLNEQFF
v_call: TRBV10-1
j_call: TRBJ2-1

cdr3_aa: CSVARGANTGELFF
v_call: TRBV29-1
j_call: TRBJ2-2

cdr3_aa: CASSQERRGGTEAFF
v_call: TRBV4-1
j_call: TRBJ1-1

cdr3_aa: CASSSTGEANEKLFF
v_call: TRBV7-9
j_call: TRBJ1-4

cdr3_aa: CASCGDVGDIQYF
v_call: TRBV5-1
j_call: TRBJ2-4

cdr3_aa: CASSLSGSGNEQFF
v_call: TRBV4-1
j_call: TRBJ2-1

cdr3_aa: CASSQEQGAQLFF
v_call: TRBV4-1
j_call: TRBJ1-4

cdr3_aa: CATSNLNTEAFF
v_call: TRBV15
j_call: TRBJ1-1

cdr3_aa: CASSHPVDSQGYTF
v_call: TRBV7-8
j_call: TRBJ1-2

cdr3_aa: CASSASTGGNYGYTF
v_call: TRBV6-4
j_call: TRBJ1-2

cdr3_aa: CSVEGTGDGYTF
v_call: TRBV29-1
j_call: TRBJ1-2

cdr3_aa: CASSEGSGSTYEQYF
v_call: TRBV6-1
j_call: TRBJ2-7

cdr3_aa: CASSVVAGLGPDTQYF
v_call: TRBV9
j_call: TRBJ2-3

cdr3_aa: CASSKEGSYGYTF
v_call: TRBV21-1
j_call: TRBJ1-2

cdr3_aa: CASTITMGAGGELFF
v_call: TRBV6-5
j_call: TRBJ2-2

cdr3_aa: CASSVDRRPYEQYF
v_call: TRBV25-1
j_call: TRBJ2-7

cdr3_aa: CASSGEEYGYTF
v_call: TRBV11-3
j_call: TRBJ1-2

cdr3_aa: CASSVAEGNAEKLFF
v_call: TRBV9
j_call: TRBJ1-4

cdr3_aa: CASKWTGNGNEKLFF
v_call: TRBV6-6
j_call: TRBJ1-4

cdr3_aa: CASSHGILINSNQPQHF
v_call: TRBV4-1
j_call: TRBJ1-5

cdr3_aa: CASKPGLAGSYSYEQYF
v_call: TRBV5-1
j_call: TRBJ2-7

cdr3_aa: CASSQGIGSSYEQYF
v_call: TRBV14
j_call: TRBJ2-7

cdr3_aa: CASSTISTDTQYF
v_call: TRBV18
j_call: TRBJ2-3

cdr3_aa: CASSPPGSRAFF
v_call: TRBV28
j_call: TRBJ1-1

cdr3_aa: CAWIGGGAAGELFF
v_call: TRBV30
j_call: TRBJ2-2

cdr3_aa: CAISAQGQPIEQYF
v_call: TRBV10-3
j_call: TRBJ2-7